These 17 T cell receptor beta chains share one sample of origin, sequenced in a study of a mutant IDH1 vaccine in newly diagnosed glioma. Clones were read by immunoSEQ multiplex PCR, and TCRdb kept only the in-frame ones, dropping some. The table lists roughly 35,000 clones, approximately 86% of them singletons. The time point is: baseline, week 1 (first vaccination visit). The treatment was: pre-vaccination baseline after standard-of-care therapy. The source was PBMCs, collected from a glioma patient treated with radiotherapy, temozolomide or both. These receptors originate from a woman between 40 and 50 years old with glioma.

This chain joins TRBV7-9 and TRBJ1-1; unclear D gene. The germline CDR1 and CDR2 sequences are SEHNR and FQNEAQ (reference sequence). Trimming left V 4 bases short and J 6 bases short, with 9 bases between. The CDR3 spans 12 residues. The chain's CDR3 is CASSSVGPEAFF. As DNA, the CDR3 is TGTGCCAGCAGCTCCGTCGGGCCTGAAGCTTTCTTT.

The rearrangement uses TRBV10-2 and TRBJ2-5; D remains unclear. CDR1 is WSHSY, CDR2 SAAADI, per germline. Trimming shortened V by 6 bases and J by 8 bases, and 16 bases separated the two germline ends. CDR3 length: 13 amino acids. CDR3 in DNA: TGCGCCAGCAGCTTCTCTCCGGACGGCACCCAGTACTTC. Protein sequence: CASSFSPDGTQYF.

This sequence joins TRBV6-1 and TRBJ1-2, with a possible D match to TRBD1 (6 bases). In germline, CDR1 is MNHNS, CDR2 SASEGT. The ends were cut back, 5 bases at V and 7 bases at J, with 14 bases in the middle. CDR3 length equals 13 residues. Here the CDR3 reads CASSFTGRGGYTF. CDR3 nucleotide sequence: TGTGCCAGCAGTTTTACAGGGAGAGGTGGCTACACCTTC.

The chain employs TRBV20-1 and TRBJ1-2; D unclear. In germline, CDR1 is DFQATT, CDR2 SNEGSKA (reference sequence). The CDR3 spans 9 residues. The V end was cut by 5 bases, the J end by 6 bases, with 4 bases between. CDR3 protein: CSAPHGYTF. As DNA, the CDR3 is TGCAGTGCTCCCCATGGCTACACCTTC.

The chain carries TRBV11-3 and TRBJ2-7; D call uncertain. Trimming removed 4 bases from V and 6 bases from J, with 10 bases in between. The CDR3 covers 12 residues. In germline, CDR1 is SGHNT, CDR2 YENEEA. In nucleotides, the CDR3 is TGTGCCAGCAGCTCAAGGAGTGGCGAGCAGTACTTC. This encodes CASSSRSGEQYF.

This chain connects TRBV19 to TRBJ1-1; no reliable D call. The CDR3 sequence is 13 residues long. V was pared by 4 bases and J by 1 base, with 7 bases between. In germline, CDR1 is LNHDA, CDR2 SQIVND (reference sequence). CDR3 residues: CASSNGSNTEAFF. CDR3 DNA: TGTGCCAGTAGTAACGGGTCGAACACTGAAGCTTTCTTT.

The V call is TRBV4-2, the J call TRBJ2-7; D unclear. Trimming removed 0 bases at V and 6 bases at J, with 12 bases between. The CDR3 spans 14 residues. The germline gives CDR1 LGHNA, CDR2 YNFKEQ. CDR3 nucleotides: TGTGCCAGCAGCCAAGACGAACCCGTCCGCGAGCAGTACTTC. This sequence encodes CASSQDEPVREQYF.

The V gene is TRBV4-2, the J gene TRBJ2-1, with 8 bases aligning to TRBD2. Trimming cost V 5 bases and J 4 bases; bases outside gene matches: 10. In germline, CDR1 is LGHNA, CDR2 YNFKEQ. The CDR3 has 16 amino acids. The chain's CDR3 is CASSSTAVAGYNEQFF. In nucleotides, the CDR3 is TGTGCCAGCAGCTCCACGGCGGTAGCGGGGTACAATGAGCAGTTCTTC.

This clone has a handful of counts. This chain links TRBV18 with TRBJ1-4, with 8 bases lining up with TRBD1. The CDR3 is 13 amino acids. Germline V gives CDR1 KGHSH, CDR2 LQKENI. V was clipped by 4 bases and J by 5 bases; unmatched bases: 0. In DNA form, the CDR3 reads TGTGCCAGCTCACGGGACAGGAATGAAAAACTGTTTTTT. This gives the protein CASSRDRNEKLFF. Full variable domain (rest looked up from reference TRBV18 and TRBJ1-4): NAGVMQNPRHLVRRRGQEARLRCSPMKGHSHVYWYRQLPEEGLKFMVYLQKENIIDESGMPKERFSAEFPKEGPSILRIQQVVRGDSAAYFCASSRDRNEKLFFGSGTQLSVL.

In this sample, this clone turned up once. The chain links TRBV15 to TRBJ1-2, with 8 bases identical to TRBD1. This CDR3 has 15 residues. V lost 2 bases, J lost 4 bases, and 6 bases stayed unmatched. CDR1 LNHNV and CDR2 YYDKDF come from the germline V gene (reference sequence). The CDR3 loop reads CATSRSRTGPYGYTF. As DNA, the CDR3 is TGTGCCACCAGCAGATCCCGGACAGGGCCCTATGGCTACACCTTC.

This clone has only a few counts. The genes are TRBV4-3 and TRBJ2-4; no reliable D call. CDR3 size: 15 residues. V lost 0 bases and J 3 bases, leaving 9 bases between the germline ends. The germline CDR1 and CDR2 sequences are LGHNA and YSLEER. The CDR3, as DNA: TGCGCCAGCAGCCAAGATCGTTGGGGCAAAAACATTCAGTACTTC. It translates to CASSQDRWGKNIQYF.

For this clone: Other DNA sequences in this specimen translate into the identical CDR3. This chain joins TRBV4-1 and TRBJ2-2, with TRBD2 matching 7 bases. With 4 bases clipped from V and 3 bases from J, the junction kept 2 bases outside the gene matches. In germline, CDR1 is MGHRA, CDR2 YSYEKL. The CDR3 covers 14 residues. For the CDR3, the DNA is TGCGCCAGCAGCCCCCGGGGGGACACCGGGGAGCTGTTTTTT. It yields the protein CASSPRGDTGELFF.

This rearrangement joins TRBV5-1 to TRBJ2-5, with 10 bases that match TRBD2. Germline CDR1 is SGHRS and CDR2 is YFSETQ. J was trimmed by 4 bases and V by 2 bases; bases with no gene match: 11. The CDR3 runs to 17 residues. Here the CDR3 DNA reads TGCGCCAGCAGCTTAGGGGGACTAGCGAGTCGACGAGAGACCCAGTACTTC. Translation gives CASSLGGLASRRETQYF.

V usage is TRBV5-1 and J usage is TRBJ2-3; 11 bases agree with TRBD2. Germline CDR1 and CDR2: SGHRS and YFSETQ. The CDR3 has 16 amino acids. The ends lost 4 bases at V and 2 bases at J; junction bases unmatched: 6. The CDR3 loop reads CASSKPLAGATDTQYF. For the CDR3, the DNA is TGCGCCAGCAGCAAACCACTAGCGGGGGCCACAGATACGCAGTATTTT.

V and J are TRBV6-5 and TRBJ2-1; 8 bases match TRBD2. CDR1 is MNHEY and CDR2 is SVGAGI in the germline V gene. V dropped 4 bases and J dropped 8; count of bases not matched to a gene: 7. This CDR3 comprises 14 residues. CDR3 DNA sequence: TGTGCCAGCAGTTCCCGGACTAGCTTCGATGAGCAGTTCTTC. Protein sequence: CASSSRTSFDEQFF.

The CDR3: CASCRVAPSETQYF. In DNA form, the CDR3 reads TGTGCCAGCTGTAGAGTAGCCCCCTCAGAGACCCAGTACTTC. This chain links TRBV6-5 with TRBJ2-5; D gene uncertain. Germline V CDR1 and CDR2: MNHEY, SVGAGI. The length of the CDR3 is 14 residues. V dropped 8 bases and J dropped 4 bases, with 17 bases sitting between them.

In this sample, this clone turned up once. The chain's CDR3 is CASSEALRPSRGEQYF. Written as DNA, the CDR3 is TGTGCCAGCAGTGAAGCGCTTCGGCCGTCTAGGGGCGAGCAGTACTTC. The chain carries TRBV6-1 and TRBJ2-7; possible D gene TRBD1, 5 bases. This CDR3 is 16 amino acids long. V was cut by 0 bases and J by 6 bases, with 18 bases left in between. Germline V gene lookup returns CDR1 MNHNS and CDR2 SASEGT.